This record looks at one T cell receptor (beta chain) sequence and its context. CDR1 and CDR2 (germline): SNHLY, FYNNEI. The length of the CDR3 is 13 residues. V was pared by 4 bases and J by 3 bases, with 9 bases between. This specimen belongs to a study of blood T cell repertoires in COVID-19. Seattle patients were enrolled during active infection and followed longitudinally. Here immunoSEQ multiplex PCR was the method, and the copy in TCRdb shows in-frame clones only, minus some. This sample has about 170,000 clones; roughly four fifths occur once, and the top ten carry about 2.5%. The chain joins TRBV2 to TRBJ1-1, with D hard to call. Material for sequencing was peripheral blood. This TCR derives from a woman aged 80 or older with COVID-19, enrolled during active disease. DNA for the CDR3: TGTGCCAGCAGTGTATTTCGGGACACTGAAGCTTTCTTT. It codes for CASSVFRDTEAFF.